Listed below are T cell receptor beta chains from one sample, sequenced in a study of CD8 T cells in Susac syndrome. A single record per CDR3 protein comes from TCRdb applying MiXCR to the immunoSEQ multiplex PCR reads. The sample records about 210,000 distinct CDR3 sequences, around 95% being singletons. The sample taken for sequencing was CD4+ T cells from PBMCs. The receptor source for this set is a human donor with multiple sclerosis. The CDR3 runs from the conserved cysteine through the conserved F or W. D genes are given only for firm matches. Not every row has a clone size; where given, it reads once, few, many or a size class.

J gene: TRBJ1-1
clone size: NA
D gene: NA
V gene: TRBV9
CDR3 protein: CASSPFVTEAFF
CDR3 DNA: TGTGCCAGCAGCCCGTTTGTCACTGAAGCTTTCTTT

J gene: TRBJ2-1
clone size: NA
D gene: TRBD2
V gene: TRBV7-2
CDR3 protein: CASSPSGTSYNEQFF
CDR3 DNA: TGTGCCAGCAGCCCTAGCGGGACCTCCTACAATGAGCAGTTCTTC

J gene: TRBJ1-1
clone size: NA
D gene: NA
V gene: TRBV29-1
CDR3 protein: CSAAGTRDTEAFF
CDR3 DNA: TGCAGCGCCGCCGGGACGCGGGACACTGAAGCTTTCTTT

J gene: TRBJ1-1
clone size: NA
D gene: NA
V gene: TRBV4-2
CDR3 protein: CASSQELAAEAFF
CDR3 DNA: TGTGCCAGCAGCCAAGAGCTGGCGGCTGAAGCTTTCTTT

J gene: TRBJ2-5
clone size: NA
D gene: TRBD1
V gene: TRBV2
CDR3 protein: CASSEGGTGIGTQYF
CDR3 DNA: TGTGCCAGCAGTGAAGGTGGGACAGGGATTGGGACCCAGTACTTC

J gene: TRBJ2-6
clone size: NA
D gene: TRBD1
V gene: TRBV30
CDR3 protein: CAWSTQGAAGANVLTF
CDR3 DNA: TGTGCCTGGAGTACACAGGGGGCTGCCGGGGCCAACGTCCTGACTTTC

J gene: TRBJ2-4
clone size: NA
D gene: NA
V gene: TRBV12-3/TRBV12-4
CDR3 protein: CASSPRTQRDGNIQYF
CDR3 DNA: TGTGCCAGCAGTCCTCGGACCCAACGGGACGGAAACATTCAGTACTTC

J gene: TRBJ2-5
clone size: NA
D gene: NA
V gene: TRBV5-6
CDR3 protein: CASSWRQGTETQYF
CDR3 DNA: TGTGCCAGCAGCTGGAGGCAGGGTACAGAGACCCAGTACTTC

J gene: TRBJ2-5
clone size: NA
D gene: NA
V gene: TRBV20-1
CDR3 protein: CSARPASVGETQYF
CDR3 DNA: TGCAGTGCTAGACCCGCCAGCGTGGGAGAGACCCAGTACTTC

J gene: TRBJ2-3
clone size: once
D gene: TRBD2
V gene: TRBV27
CDR3 protein: CASRAWSGGTDTQYF
CDR3 DNA: TGTGCCAGCAGGGCCTGGAGCGGGGGGACAGATACGCAGTATTTT

J gene: TRBJ2-6
clone size: NA
D gene: NA
V gene: TRBV29-1
CDR3 protein: CSVSPRGANVLTF
CDR3 DNA: TGCAGCGTGTCCCCAAGGGGGGCCAACGTCCTGACTTTC

J gene: TRBJ1-2
clone size: NA
D gene: TRBD1
V gene: TRBV30
CDR3 protein: CAWRDRGRGGYTF
CDR3 DNA: TGTGCCTGGAGGGACAGGGGACGTGGGGGCTACACCTTC

J gene: TRBJ1-4
clone size: NA
D gene: NA
V gene: TRBV30
CDR3 protein: CAWSSAGVNEKLFF
CDR3 DNA: TGTGCCTGGAGTTCGGCAGGGGTTAATGAAAAACTGTTTTTT

J gene: TRBJ2-4
clone size: NA
D gene: NA
V gene: TRBV30
CDR3 protein: CAWSSGVVAKNIQYF
CDR3 DNA: TGTGCCTGGAGTTCAGGGGTCGTAGCCAAAAACATTCAGTACTTC

J gene: TRBJ2-7
clone size: NA
D gene: NA
V gene: TRBV30
CDR3 protein: CACWRGEPYF
CDR3 DNA: TGTGCCTGTTGGAGGGGGGAGCCGTACTTC

J gene: TRBJ1-1
clone size: NA
D gene: NA
V gene: TRBV19
CDR3 protein: CASRPAGTEAFF
CDR3 DNA: TGTGCCAGTCGTCCTGCGGGAACTGAAGCTTTCTTT

J gene: TRBJ2-5
clone size: NA
D gene: TRBD1
V gene: TRBV24-1
CDR3 protein: CATSDTGTGDTQYF
CDR3 DNA: TGTGCCACCAGTGATACCGGGACAGGGGATACCCAGTACTTC

J gene: TRBJ2-1
clone size: NA
D gene: TRBD2
V gene: TRBV7-2
CDR3 protein: CASSPQPGLAGYNEQFF
CDR3 DNA: TGTGCCAGCAGCCCCCAGCCGGGACTAGCGGGATACAATGAGCAGTTCTTC

J gene: TRBJ1-2
clone size: NA
D gene: NA
V gene: TRBV6-6
CDR3 protein: CASSQDRSGYTF
CDR3 DNA: TGTGCCAGCAGTCAGGACAGAAGTGGCTACACCTTC

J gene: TRBJ1-6
clone size: NA
D gene: TRBD1
V gene: TRBV3-1
CDR3 protein: CASSQQGTADNSPLHF
CDR3 DNA: TGTGCCAGCAGCCAGCAGGGGACAGCTGATAATTCACCCCTCCACTTT